These T cell receptor beta chains were read from a single sample in a study of T cell responses to AZD1222 COVID-19 vaccine. Measured with immunoSEQ multiplex PCR; TCRdb has only the in-frame clones, and not every one. The sample carries approximately 110,000 clones, under 90% recorded once. Specimen: peripheral blood, collected on day 0 of AZD1222 vaccination. The source of these receptors is an adult in good health. The CDR3 runs from the conserved cysteine through the conserved F or W. Fields, in order: J gene, clone size, V gene, D gene, CDR3 protein, CDR3 DNA. D genes are given only for firm matches. Expanded clones get a size class; other rows say once, few or many, or leave the size out.

J gene: TRBJ2-5
clone size: NA
V gene: TRBV30
D gene: TRBD1
CDR3 protein: CASRGQGLETQYF
CDR3 DNA: TGTGCCTCGAGAGGACAGGGGCTGGAGACCCAGTACTTC

J gene: TRBJ1-3
clone size: NA
V gene: TRBV19
D gene: NA
CDR3 protein: CAPWEQTDSGNTIYF
CDR3 DNA: TGTGCCCCGTGGGAGCAGACGGACTCTGGAAACACCATATATTTT

J gene: TRBJ1-1
clone size: NA
V gene: TRBV7-9
D gene: NA
CDR3 protein: CASSLAPENTEAFF
CDR3 DNA: TGTGCCAGCAGCTTAGCGCCCGAGAACACTGAAGCTTTCTTT

J gene: TRBJ1-6
clone size: once
V gene: TRBV15
D gene: TRBD1
CDR3 protein: CATSRDPSGTVNSPLHF
CDR3 DNA: TGTGCCACCAGCAGAGACCCTTCCGGGACAGTTAATTCACCCCTCCACTTT

J gene: TRBJ2-2
clone size: once
V gene: TRBV5-5
D gene: NA
CDR3 protein: CASSFTGELFF
CDR3 DNA: TGTGCCAGCAGCTTCACCGGGGAGCTGTTTTTT

J gene: TRBJ1-1
clone size: NA
V gene: TRBV2
D gene: NA
CDR3 protein: CASSESTFPTEAFF
CDR3 DNA: TGTGCCAGCAGTGAATCAACCTTTCCCACTGAAGCTTTCTTT

J gene: TRBJ2-1
clone size: NA
V gene: TRBV4-2
D gene: NA
CDR3 protein: CASSLSPAGNSYNEQFF
CDR3 DNA: TGTGCCAGCAGCCTCTCGCCGGCGGGGAATTCCTACAATGAGCAGTTCTTC

J gene: TRBJ2-7
clone size: NA
V gene: TRBV6-1
D gene: TRBD2
CDR3 protein: CASSGGRDRNEYEQYF
CDR3 DNA: TGTGCCAGCAGTGGGGGGAGGGACCGCAACGAATACGAGCAGTACTTC

J gene: TRBJ2-1
clone size: NA
V gene: TRBV9
D gene: NA
CDR3 protein: CASSVEGSWYNEQFF
CDR3 DNA: TGTGCCAGCAGCGTAGAGGGCTCGTGGTACAATGAGCAGTTCTTC

J gene: TRBJ1-1
clone size: NA
V gene: TRBV28
D gene: TRBD1
CDR3 protein: CASSSKQGALRTEAFF
CDR3 DNA: TGTGCCAGCAGTTCAAAACAGGGGGCGCTCAGGACTGAAGCTTTCTTT

J gene: TRBJ1-2
clone size: NA
V gene: TRBV3-1/TRBV3-2
D gene: NA
CDR3 protein: CASSQDPQWGYGYTF
CDR3 DNA: TGTGCCAGCAGCCAAGATCCCCAGTGGGGCTATGGCTACACCTTC

J gene: TRBJ1-3
clone size: NA
V gene: TRBV18
D gene: NA
CDR3 protein: CASSPGPGEGNTIYF
CDR3 DNA: TGTGCCAGCTCACCGGGGCCCGGCGAGGGAAACACCATATATTTT

J gene: TRBJ2-2
clone size: NA
V gene: TRBV5-6
D gene: NA
CDR3 protein: CASSWRGKNTGELFF
CDR3 DNA: TGTGCCAGCAGCTGGAGGGGCAAGAACACCGGGGAGCTGTTTTTT

J gene: TRBJ2-3
clone size: few
V gene: TRBV28
D gene: TRBD2
CDR3 protein: CASSLERGSSLPTQYF
CDR3 DNA: TGTGCCAGCAGTTTAGAGCGGGGGTCCTCCCTCCCTACGCAGTATTTT

J gene: TRBJ1-5
clone size: NA
V gene: TRBV4-1
D gene: NA
CDR3 protein: CASSQEETLSNQPQHF
CDR3 DNA: TGCGCCAGCAGCCAAGAGGAAACGTTGAGCAATCAGCCCCAGCATTTT

J gene: TRBJ1-2
clone size: once
V gene: TRBV6-1
D gene: NA
CDR3 protein: CASSETFFYGYTF
CDR3 DNA: TGTGCCAGCAGTGAGACATTCTTCTATGGCTACACCTTC

J gene: TRBJ2-2
clone size: NA
V gene: TRBV27
D gene: TRBD2
CDR3 protein: CARPGSGEGRNTGELFF
CDR3 DNA: TGTGCCAGACCGGGTAGCGGGGAGGGGAGAAACACCGGGGAGCTGTTTTTT

J gene: TRBJ1-4
clone size: NA
V gene: TRBV5-6
D gene: NA
CDR3 protein: CASSSILGGGSPNEKLFF
CDR3 DNA: TGTGCCAGCAGCTCGATACTCGGGGGAGGTAGTCCTAATGAAAAACTGTTTTTT

J gene: TRBJ1-3
clone size: NA
V gene: TRBV6-5
D gene: NA
CDR3 protein: CASSYFQGLGNTIYF
CDR3 DNA: TGTGCCAGCAGTTACTTTCAGGGTCTTGGAAACACCATATATTTT

J gene: TRBJ1-5
clone size: NA
V gene: TRBV11-2
D gene: NA
CDR3 protein: CASSLDRGNQPQHF
CDR3 DNA: TGTGCCAGCAGCTTAGATAGGGGAAATCAGCCCCAGCATTTT

J gene: TRBJ1-5
clone size: NA
V gene: TRBV4-1
D gene: NA
CDR3 protein: CASSQDPDKGGAYQPQHF
CDR3 DNA: TGCGCCAGCAGCCAGGACCCGGACAAAGGGGGGGCATATCAGCCCCAGCATTTT

J gene: TRBJ2-3
clone size: NA
V gene: TRBV29-1
D gene: TRBD2
CDR3 protein: CSVWTSGGADTQYF
CDR3 DNA: TGCAGCGTTTGGACTAGCGGGGGCGCAGATACGCAGTATTTT

J gene: TRBJ1-5
clone size: NA
V gene: TRBV7-2
D gene: TRBD1
CDR3 protein: CASSLEGTGYQPQHF
CDR3 DNA: TGTGCCAGCAGCTTAGAAGGGACAGGGTACCAGCCCCAGCATTTT

J gene: TRBJ2-1
clone size: NA
V gene: TRBV30
D gene: NA
CDR3 protein: CAWRRENEQFF
CDR3 DNA: TGTGCCTGGAGACGGGAGAATGAGCAGTTCTTC

J gene: TRBJ2-7
clone size: NA
V gene: TRBV6-5
D gene: TRBD1
CDR3 protein: CASSRTGQASYEQYF
CDR3 DNA: TGTGCCAGCAGCCGCACGGGACAGGCATCCTACGAGCAGTACTTC

J gene: TRBJ2-2
clone size: NA
V gene: TRBV4-2
D gene: TRBD2
CDR3 protein: CASSQDPASGLAGYTGELFF
CDR3 DNA: TGTGCCAGCAGCCAAGATCCCGCGTCAGGACTAGCGGGATACACCGGGGAGCTGTTTTTT

J gene: TRBJ2-1
clone size: NA
V gene: TRBV28
D gene: TRBD1
CDR3 protein: CASSSPTGGIRDEQFF
CDR3 DNA: TGTGCCAGCAGTTCCCCCACAGGGGGGATCAGGGATGAGCAGTTCTTC

J gene: TRBJ2-2
clone size: NA
V gene: TRBV28
D gene: TRBD2
CDR3 protein: CATATSGRAGGELFF
CDR3 DNA: TGTGCCACCGCGACTAGCGGGAGGGCCGGCGGGGAGCTGTTTTTT

J gene: TRBJ1-4
clone size: NA
V gene: TRBV18
D gene: NA
CDR3 protein: CATHPGTNEKLFF
CDR3 DNA: TGTGCCACCCATCCCGGGACTAATGAAAAACTGTTTTTT

J gene: TRBJ1-1
clone size: once
V gene: TRBV7-2
D gene: NA
CDR3 protein: CASSSDSPENTEAFF
CDR3 DNA: TGTGCCAGCAGCTCAGACTCGCCAGAGAACACTGAAGCTTTCTTT

J gene: TRBJ2-7
clone size: NA
V gene: TRBV27
D gene: TRBD2
CDR3 protein: CASSGGLAGAPYEQYF
CDR3 DNA: TGTGCCAGCAGTGGAGGACTAGCGGGAGCCCCCTACGAGCAGTACTTC

J gene: TRBJ2-5
clone size: NA
V gene: TRBV19
D gene: NA
CDR3 protein: CASSGGLQETQYF
CDR3 DNA: TGTGCCAGTAGCGGGGGCCTTCAAGAGACCCAGTACTTC

J gene: TRBJ2-1
clone size: few
V gene: TRBV7-2
D gene: NA
CDR3 protein: CASSQSGHSYNEQFF
CDR3 DNA: TGTGCCAGCAGCCAGAGCGGGCACTCCTACAATGAGCAGTTCTTC

J gene: TRBJ2-1
clone size: NA
V gene: TRBV28
D gene: NA
CDR3 protein: CASSPAGGPYKEQFF
CDR3 DNA: TGTGCCAGCAGCCCAGCGGGTGGACCCTATAAGGAGCAGTTCTTC

J gene: TRBJ1-2
clone size: NA
V gene: TRBV5-1
D gene: TRBD1
CDR3 protein: CASSHDRDGYTF
CDR3 DNA: TGCGCCAGCAGCCATGACAGGGATGGCTACACCTTC